These T cell receptor beta chains were read from a single sample in a study of PD-1 blockade in classical Hodgkin lymphoma. Method: immunoSEQ multiplex PCR; TCRdb's copy keeps in-frame clones and lacks some. The data contain about 28,000 clones, roughly 77% of them singletons. The sample consisted of peripheral blood mononuclear cells (PBMCs), taken before the fourth cycle of nivolumab. These TCRs come from a human donor with classical Hodgkin lymphoma. The CDR3 runs from the conserved cysteine through the conserved F or W. A D gene is named only where the DNA matches it firmly. Size values are once, few and many counts, or a class for expanded clones, and some rows have none.

j_gene: TRBJ2-7; d_gene: TRBD2; len: 15; v_gene: TRBV5-1; abundance: NA; CDR3aa: CASSLVTGGSYEQYF; CDR3nt: TGCGCCAGCAGCTTGGTTACGGGGGGATCCTACGAGCAGTACTTC
j_gene: TRBJ2-1; d_gene: TRBD2; len: 16; v_gene: TRBV27; abundance: NA; CDR3aa: CASSFVSGSTYNEQFF; CDR3nt: TGTGCCAGCAGTTTCGTCAGCGGGAGCACCTACAATGAGCAGTTCTTC
j_gene: TRBJ2-1; d_gene: TRBD2; len: 14; v_gene: TRBV11-3; abundance: NA; CDR3aa: CASSPGAGVNEQFF; CDR3nt: TGTGCCAGCAGCCCTGGAGCGGGAGTCAATGAGCAGTTCTTC
j_gene: TRBJ2-2; d_gene: NA; len: 11; v_gene: TRBV7-6; abundance: NA; CDR3aa: CASSLFGELFF; CDR3nt: TGTGCCAGCAGCTTATTCGGGGAGCTGTTTTTT
j_gene: TRBJ2-3; d_gene: TRBD2; len: 16; v_gene: TRBV13; abundance: NA; CDR3aa: CASSLKAGVGTDTQYF; CDR3nt: TGTGCCAGCAGCTTAAAAGCGGGAGTTGGTACAGATACGCAGTATTTT
j_gene: TRBJ2-7; d_gene: TRBD1; len: 15; v_gene: TRBV5-1; abundance: NA; CDR3aa: CASSTGDSNLYEQYF; CDR3nt: TGCGCCAGCAGCACAGGGGACAGCAACCTTTACGAGCAGTACTTC
j_gene: TRBJ2-1; d_gene: TRBD2; len: 16; v_gene: TRBV2; abundance: NA; CDR3aa: CASKPEGAGPGYEQFF; CDR3nt: TGTGCCAGCAAGCCCGAGGGAGCGGGGCCTGGGTATGAGCAGTTCTTC
j_gene: TRBJ2-1; d_gene: NA; len: 15; v_gene: TRBV6-1; abundance: NA; CDR3aa: CASTTQRAGNGEQFF; CDR3nt: TGTGCCAGCACCACTCAGAGGGCTGGCAATGGGGAGCAGTTCTTC
j_gene: TRBJ2-7; d_gene: NA; len: 14; v_gene: TRBV6-1; abundance: NA; CDR3aa: CASSVRGGPYEQYF; CDR3nt: TGTGCCAGCAGTGTGAGGGGGGGCCCCTACGAGCAGTACTTC
j_gene: TRBJ2-3; d_gene: NA; len: 17; v_gene: TRBV4-1; abundance: NA; CDR3aa: CASSPSAQRGYTDTQYF; CDR3nt: TGCGCCAGCAGCCCCAGTGCCCAGCGTGGTTACACAGATACGCAGTATTTT
j_gene: TRBJ1-5; d_gene: TRBD1; len: 16; v_gene: TRBV6-6; abundance: NA; CDR3aa: CASSYPVFDRGNPQHF; CDR3nt: TGTGCCAGCAGTTACCCCGTCTTTGACAGGGGAAACCCCCAGCATTTT
j_gene: TRBJ2-7; d_gene: NA; len: 16; v_gene: TRBV6-1; abundance: NA; CDR3aa: CASSVTGTISTYEQYF; CDR3nt: TGTGCCAGCAGTGTTACCGGGACAATTTCAACCTACGAGCAGTACTTC
j_gene: TRBJ1-4; d_gene: TRBD1; len: 16; v_gene: TRBV5-5; abundance: once; CDR3aa: CASSLNPGQGDEKLFF; CDR3nt: TGTGCCAGCAGCTTAAACCCGGGACAGGGAGATGAAAAACTGTTTTTT
j_gene: TRBJ1-4; d_gene: NA; len: 14; v_gene: TRBV19; abundance: NA; CDR3aa: CASSIGWGLEKLFF; CDR3nt: TGTGCCAGTAGTATAGGCTGGGGGCTTGAAAAACTGTTTTTT
j_gene: TRBJ2-3; d_gene: TRBD1; len: 14; v_gene: TRBV19; abundance: NA; CDR3aa: CASNFGQGPDTQYF; CDR3nt: TGTGCCAGCAACTTCGGACAGGGACCAGATACGCAGTATTTT
j_gene: TRBJ2-2; d_gene: TRBD1; len: 13; v_gene: TRBV5-4; abundance: NA; CDR3aa: CASNRDRAGELFF; CDR3nt: TGTGCCAGCAACCGGGACAGGGCCGGGGAGCTGTTTTTT